These T cell receptor beta chains were read from a single sample in a study of cytomegalovirus exposure and HLA in healthy donors. Sequenced by immunoSEQ multiplex PCR; TCRdb stores in-frame clones only, minus some. This table holds 100,000 to 150,000 clones, approximately 83% found once. Input material: PBMCs. The receptors here all came from a woman between 40 and 50 years old in good health and CMV-seropositive. CDR3s include the opening cysteine and the closing phenylalanine or tryptophan. Each record gives: D gene, V gene, J gene, CDR3 length, clone size, CDR3 DNA, CDR3 protein. A D gene is named only where the DNA matches it firmly. The size of a clone is reported for some rows only, either as once, few or many, or as a class for expanded clones.

NA,TRBV10-3,TRBJ2-7,16,NA,TGTGCCATCAGTGTGGACTACCAAGGCAGTAACTACGAGCAGTACTTC,CAISVDYQGSNYEQYF
TRBD1,TRBV2,TRBJ2-7,16,NA,TGTGCCACGGACAGGGGCGACTTAGCCGCGGACTACGAGCAGTACTTC,CATDRGDLAADYEQYF
TRBD2,TRBV4-2,TRBJ2-7,14,NA,TGTGCCAGCAGCCCCTTAGCGGGCCAGCGGGAGCAGTACTTC,CASSPLAGQREQYF
TRBD1,TRBV19,TRBJ1-2,20,NA,TGTGCCAGTAGTATCCCGATAAGTGGCACACGGGACAGTCGAGCAGATGGCTACACCTTC,CASSIPISGTRDSRADGYTF
TRBD1,TRBV10-3,TRBJ2-2,14,few,TGTGCCATCACCCGGGACAGCAACACCGGGGAGCTGTTTTTT,CAITRDSNTGELFF
NA,TRBV2,TRBJ2-3,14,NA,TGTGCCAGCAGTGGTCAGGTTGACACAGATACGCAGTATTTT,CASSGQVDTDTQYF
NA,TRBV9,TRBJ2-3,13,once,TGTGCCAGCAGCGTTACAGGGGGAGGGGAGCAGTATTTT,CASSVTGGGEQYF
TRBD1,TRBV11-2,TRBJ1-5,14,NA,TGTGCCAGCAGCATGACAGGGTTGGCTCAGCCCCAGCATTTT,CASSMTGLAQPQHF
NA,TRBV5-6,TRBJ2-5,14,NA,TGTGCCAGCAGCTTGGAGCCTAGCCAAGAGACCCAGTACTTC,CASSLEPSQETQYF
NA,TRBV28,TRBJ2-7,16,NA,TGTGCCAGCAGTGTTCGTGGCGGTTCTTACTCCTACGAGCAGTACTTC,CASSVRGGSYSYEQYF
TRBD1,TRBV7-3,TRBJ2-1,16,NA,TGTGCCAGCAGCCGAAGTCCCGGGACAGGGGACAATGAGCAGTTCTTC,CASSRSPGTGDNEQFF
NA,TRBV7-9,TRBJ1-2,14,NA,TGTGCCAGCAGCTTAGGGCAGGGGCAGAATGGCTACACCTTC,CASSLGQGQNGYTF
NA,TRBV27,TRBJ2-7,13,NA,TGTGCCAGCACGCCGGGACAACACTACGAGCAGTACTTC,CASTPGQHYEQYF
TRBD1,TRBV11-2,TRBJ2-7,14,once,TGTGCCAGCAGCCCCAGGGGGACAGCTTACGAGCAGTACTTC,CASSPRGTAYEQYF
TRBD2,TRBV30,TRBJ2-7,13,NA,TGTGCCTGGAGCCTTAGCGGGGTTGGCGAGCAGTACTTC,CAWSLSGVGEQYF
TRBD1,TRBV7-8,TRBJ2-1,14,NA,TGTGCCAGCAGCTCTTTCGACAGGGGGATTGAGCAGTTCTTC,CASSSFDRGIEQFF
TRBD1,TRBV29-1,TRBJ2-7,17,once,TGCAGCGTTGAAGATCTCAGCCCTACAGGGGGCTCCTACGAGCAGTACTTC,CSVEDLSPTGGSYEQYF
NA,TRBV7-3,TRBJ1-1,16,NA,TGTGCCAGCAGCTTAACGGCGGGTTTGGGGAACACTGAAGCTTTCTTT,CASSLTAGLGNTEAFF
TRBD2,TRBV28,TRBJ2-7,15,NA,TGTGCCAGCACCGTTTTGGCGGGAGGGAGAAACGAGCAGTACTTC,CASTVLAGGRNEQYF
TRBD1,TRBV7-9,TRBJ1-2,16,NA,TGTGCCAGCAGCCCCCGGGGTCGACAGGGGAATGTTGGCTACACCTTC,CASSPRGRQGNVGYTF
TRBD2,TRBV5-1,TRBJ2-1,17,NA,TGCGCCAGCAGCTTGCTTGGAGGACTAGCGTCCCTAAATGAGCAGTTCTTC,CASSLLGGLASLNEQFF
NA,TRBV5-5,TRBJ2-2,15,NA,TGTGCCAGCAGTGGGGCAGGATCGAACACCGGGGAGCTGTTTTTT,CASSGAGSNTGELFF
TRBD2,TRBV29-1,TRBJ2-1,14,once,TGCAGCGTTGTAGTCGGGGGGTCCTACAATGAGCAGTTCTTC,CSVVVGGSYNEQFF
TRBD1,TRBV28,TRBJ2-2,16,once,TGTGCCAGCAGTGGCCCGGACAGGGGACTGGCCGGGGAGCTGTTTTTT,CASSGPDRGLAGELFF
TRBD2,TRBV27,TRBJ2-7,16,NA,TGTGCCAGCAGTTCCTGGACTAGCGCCCTCTCCTACGAGCAGTACTTC,CASSSWTSALSYEQYF
TRBD2,TRBV19,TRBJ2-1,16,NA,TGTGCCAGTAGTATAGTGAGCGGGAGGGCCTTGGATGAGCAGTTCTTC,CASSIVSGRALDEQFF
TRBD2,TRBV7-8,TRBJ2-3,16,NA,TGTGCCAGCAGCTTTGCGGGAGACCCCAGGCTTGATACGCAGTATTTT,CASSFAGDPRLDTQYF
TRBD1,TRBV28,TRBJ1-5,16,NA,TGTGCCAGCAGTACCAGGACAGGGAGGTGGGATCAGCCCCAGCATTTT,CASSTRTGRWDQPQHF